These 29 T cell receptor beta chains originate from one sample sequenced in a study of CD8 T cells in ankylosing spondylitis (dated by TCRdb to the late 2010s). The method was 5' RACE. The run used an Illumina HiSeq 2500. The public reads were quality trimmed at Q25 with fastp and then assembled into clones with MiXCR by TCRdb, keeping productive beta chains. Rows merge per CDR3 protein into single entries with the most common DNA and genes. The sample contains roughly 150,000 distinct CDR3 sequences, around a third of them found a single time. The top ten clonotypes cover 6% of the sample. Sequencing was carried out using synovial fluid, either unsorted or a sorted T cell fraction (not recorded which). All receptors derive from a male donor with ankylosing spondylitis.

This clonotype was counted many times. The J gene is TRBJ1-4, the V gene TRBV30, with a weak D call TRBD1 (5 bases). The CDR3 runs to 13 residues. Germline lookup yields CDR1 GTSNPN and CDR2 SVGIG (reference sequence). The ends were cut back, 3 bases at V and 8 bases at J, with 13 bases in the middle. CDR3 DNA sequence: TGTGCCTGGAGCGGAGGGGTTAAGGAAAAACTGTTTTTT. As protein: CAWSGGVKEKLFF. Full variable domain (rest looked up from reference TRBV30 and TRBJ1-4): SQTIHQWPATLVQPVGSPLSLECTVEGTSNPNLYWYRQAAGRGLQLLFYSVGIGQISSEVPQNLSASRPQDRQFILSSKKLLLSDSGFYLCAWSGGVKEKLFFGSGTQLSVL.

The chain carries TRBV12-3 or TRBV12-4 and TRBJ2-1; possibly TRBD2 for D (6 bases). There are 13 residues in the CDR3. With 4 bases removed from V and 8 bases from J, the gap between germline ends came to 12 bases. Here the CDR3 DNA reads TGTGCCAGCAGTTGGGAGGTCAGCGATGAGCAGTTCTTC. Encoded protein: CASSWEVSDEQFF.

The chain couples TRBV7-9 to TRBJ1-3; D gene ambiguous. V was clipped by 6 bases and J by 4 bases, with 13 bases between them. From germline, CDR1 is SEHNR and CDR2 FQNEAQ (reference sequence). This CDR3 has 14 residues. The chain's CDR3 is CASRRVESGNTIYF. CDR3 DNA: TGTGCCAGCAGGCGAGTGGAAAGCGGAAACACCATATATTTT.

V is TRBV2 and J is TRBJ2-2; the D is unclear. Germline CDR1 and CDR2: SNHLY and FYNNEI. Trimming stripped 7 bases from V and 1 base from J, with 7 bases between. CDR3 length equals 13 residues. CDR3 amino acids: CASTVWNTGELFF. In DNA form, the CDR3 reads TGTGCCAGCACCGTTTGGAACACCGGGGAGCTGTTTTTT.

This clonotype was detected many times. V usage is TRBV29-1 and J usage is TRBJ2-3; 7 bases are a match to TRBD1. With 3 bases clipped from V and 1 base from J, the junction kept 4 bases outside the gene matches. Per the germline V gene, CDR1 is SQVTM and CDR2 is ANQGSEA. This CDR3 comprises 14 residues. CDR3 DNA sequence: TGCAGCGTTGAGAGGGGGCTTCGCACAGATACGCAGTATTTT. Amino acids: CSVERGLRTDTQYF.

This clonotype was observed a handful of times. The chain links TRBV9 to TRBJ2-5, with D tentatively TRBD2 (5 bases). The CDR3 sequence is 16 residues long. Between the trimmed V and J ends, which lost 0 bases and 2 bases, there was a span of 14 bases. CDR1 and CDR2 from the germline V gene are SGDLS and YYNGEE. CDR3 loop: CASSVGSRGDQETQYF. CDR3 DNA sequence: TGTGCCAGCAGCGTAGGGAGCCGGGGAGATCAAGAGACCCAGTACTTC. Drawing the rest from reference TRBV9 and TRBJ2-5, the complete variable domain is DSGVTQTPKHLITATGQRVTLRCSPRSGDLSVYWYQQSLDQGLQFLIQYYNGEERAKGNILERFSAQQFPDLHSELNLSSLELGDSALYFCASSVGSRGDQETQYFGPGTRLLVL.

This clonotype was counted between two and nine times. The chain carries TRBV20-1 and TRBJ1-5, with D hard to call. This CDR3 comprises 13 residues. V was trimmed by 4 bases and J by 1 base, leaving 8 bases between them. CDR1 DFQATT and CDR2 SNEGSKA come from the germline V gene (reference sequence). CDR3: CSATFDSNQPQHF. CDR3 in DNA: TGCAGTGCTACGTTCGACAGCAATCAGCCCCAGCATTTT.

This rearrangement joins TRBV5-1 to TRBJ2-2, with D tentatively TRBD2 (5 bases). Germline-derived CDR1 and CDR2 are SGHRS and YFSETQ. The CDR3 consists of 17 residues. Trimming shortened V by 0 bases and J by 5 bases, and 17 bases separated the two germline ends. The CDR3 loop reads CASSLGPFTPGTGELFF. CDR3 bases: TGCGCCAGCAGCTTGGGCCCATTCACCCCGGGGACCGGGGAGCTGTTTTTT.

This rearrangement joins TRBV3-1 to TRBJ2-1, with TRBD1 as a possible D gene (6 bases). The CDR3 is 17 amino acids. Germline V gene sequence: CDR1 LGHDT, CDR2 YNNKEL (reference sequence). The ends were cut back, 4 bases at V and 10 bases at J, with 26 bases in the middle. CDR3 sequence reads: CASSRTSRGRTGNEQFF. CDR3 bases: TGTGCCAGCAGCCGCACCTCTCGGGGAAGAACAGGGAACGAGCAGTTCTTC.

This clonotype appeared a few times. The chain links TRBV7-8 to TRBJ2-1; 7 bases align to TRBD1. V trimming: 5 bases; J trimming: 4 bases; junction bases outside the gene matches: 8. Germline V gene data show CDR1 as SGHVS and CDR2 as FQNEAQ. This CDR3 comprises 15 residues. This CDR3 reads CASSPRDSRYNEQFF. DNA of the CDR3: TGTGCCAGCAGCCCCCGGGACAGCCGATACAATGAGCAGTTCTTC.

The chain recombines TRBV11-1 with TRBJ2-3; tentatively, D is TRBD1 or TRBD2 (5 bases each). The V end was cut by 5 bases, the J end by 1 base, with 28 bases between. This CDR3 is built from 20 residues. Germline lookup yields CDR1 SGHAT and CDR2 FQDESV (reference sequence). The DNA of the CDR3 is TGTGCCAGCAGCGCATATTCCCGCCGGGACCGGAGTATCGGCACAGATACGCAGTATTTT. Its translation: CASSAYSRRDRSIGTDTQYF.

Many counts were recorded for this clonotype. The genes are TRBV12-3 or TRBV12-4 and TRBJ2-7; 11 positions match TRBD2. V lost 5 bases to trimming and J lost 3 bases; unmatched junction nucleotides: 6. The CDR3 is 15 amino acids. CDR3 in DNA: TGTGCCAGCAGTCTGATGACTAGCGGGATCTACGAGCAGTACTTC. This gives the protein CASSLMTSGIYEQYF.

The rearrangement joins TRBV20-1 to TRBJ1-1; perhaps TRBD1 as D (5 bases). The CDR3 runs 14 residues. The V gene lost 8 bases and the J gene lost 1 base, with 17 bases spanning the gap. Germline CDR1 and CDR2: DFQATT and SNEGSKA (reference sequence). The chain's CDR3 is CSPRVGRANTEAFF. The CDR3 nucleotides read TGCAGTCCAAGGGTAGGCAGGGCGAACACTGAAGCTTTCTTT.

In its sample, this clonotype was seen many times. The V gene is TRBV7-8, the J gene TRBJ2-1, with D perhaps matching TRBD2 (5 bases). The length of the CDR3 is 15 residues. Germline values: CDR1 SGHVS, CDR2 FQNEAQ. V lost 2 bases and J 6 bases, leaving 14 bases between the germline ends. CDR3 nucleotides: TGTGCCAGCAGCTTAATTTTAGGGAGCACCAATGAGCAGTTCTTC. It encodes CASSLILGSTNEQFF.

The chain links TRBV20-1 to TRBJ2-1, with a weak D call TRBD2 (5 bases). The CDR3 extends over 11 amino acids. CDR1 is DFQATT, CDR2 SNEGSKA, per germline (reference sequence). V dropped 3 bases and J dropped 10 bases, with 10 bases sitting between them. CDR3 nucleotide sequence: TGCAGTGCTAGTGAGGGTTGGGAGCAGTTCTTC. This sequence encodes CSASEGWEQFF.

The rearrangement uses TRBV14 and TRBJ2-5; D gene ambiguous. The V gene's germline CDR1 is SGHDN and CDR2 FVKESK. This CDR3 has 16 residues. Between the trimmed V and J ends, which lost 1 base and 2 bases, there was a span of 14 bases. CDR3 region: CASSQVPMVRQETQYF. CDR3 DNA sequence: TGTGCCAGCAGCCAAGTCCCGATGGTTAGGCAAGAGACCCAGTACTTC.

Worth noting for this clonotype: This may be a read error, as it is one base from a much larger clone. The rearrangement joins TRBV4-3 to TRBJ2-2; tentative D call: TRBD1 (7 bases). In germline, CDR1 is LGHNA, CDR2 YSLEER. The CDR3 totals 17 residues. This CDR3 reads CASSQSPDRRDTRELFF. The CDR3 nucleotides read TGCGCCAGCAGCCAAAGCCCGGACAGGAGGGACACCAGGGAGCTGTTTTTT.

The rearrangement links TRBV20-1 to TRBJ1-6; tentative D call: TRBD1 (5 bases). CDR1 is DFQATT, CDR2 SNEGSKA, per germline (reference sequence). CDR3 length: 15 amino acids. V lost 0 bases to trimming and J lost 10 bases, with 16 bases between them. CDR3 bases: TGCAGTGCTAGAGATAGGGAGGGACCGAACTCACCCCTCCACTTT. Protein sequence: CSARDREGPNSPLHF.

This clonotype was counted many times. V is TRBV7-2 and J is TRBJ2-4; D is unclear. Germline CDR1 SGHTA, CDR2 FQGNSA. The CDR3 has 13 amino acids. Trimming pared 1 base from V and 12 bases from J, leaving 13 bases between. The CDR3 region is CASSLETSRSQYF. The CDR3 coding sequence is TGTGCCAGCAGCTTAGAAACGTCGCGGTCTCAGTACTTC. The full variable domain, rest sourced from reference TRBV7-2 and TRBJ2-4, is GAGVSQSPSNKVTEKGKDVELRCDPISGHTALYWYRQSLGQGLEFLIYFQGNSAPDKSGLPSDRFSAERTGGSVSTLTIQRTQQEDSAVYLCASSLETSRSQYFGAGTRLSVL.

CDR3 nucleotide sequence: TGCGCCAGCAGCCAGGGACTAGGGACCTACGAGCAGTACTTC. It is translated as CASSQGLGTYEQYF. The chain employs TRBV5-1 and TRBJ2-7; TRBD2 matches at 8 bases. CDR1 is SGHRS, CDR2 YFSETQ, per germline. The CDR3 totals 14 residues. V lost 4 bases and J lost 2; bases outside the gene matches: 5. Combining the CDR3 with reference TRBV5-1 and TRBJ2-7 gives the whole variable domain KAGVTQTPRYLIKTRGQQVTLSCSPISGHRSVSWYQQTPGQGLQFLFEYFSETQRNKGNFPGRFSGRQFSNSRSEMNVSTLELGDSALYLCASSQGLGTYEQYFGPGTRLTVT.

This clonotype occurred a few times. The rearrangement links TRBV20-1 to TRBJ2-3, with 7 nucleotides matching TRBD2. V dropped 3 bases and J dropped 1; count of bases not matched to a gene: 4. CDR3 length: 14 amino acids. CDR1 is DFQATT, CDR2 SNEGSKA, per germline (reference sequence). The CDR3 bases are TGCAGTGCTAGCCTGGCGGGGGGCACAGATACGCAGTATTTT. It specifies CSASLAGGTDTQYF.

This clonotype has a handful of counts. The J gene is TRBJ1-2, the V gene TRBV28; D uncertain. The V end lost 6 bases, the J end lost 2 bases, and 19 bases lay between the germline ends. Germline V CDR1 and CDR2: MDHEN, SYDVKM. CDR3 length equals 16 residues. CDR3 protein: CASSPSLAGSNYGYTF. The CDR3 DNA reads TGTGCCAGCAGCCCCTCCCTCGCCGGGTCGAACTATGGCTACACCTTC.

This clonotype came up a few times. CDR3 sequence: CASSAVAGNEQFF. CDR3 coding DNA: TGTGCCAGCAGCGCGGTGGCGGGTAATGAGCAGTTCTTC. The chain recombines TRBV9 with TRBJ2-1, with a weak D call TRBD2 (5 bases). This CDR3 is 13 amino acids long. Germline CDR1 reads SGDLS; CDR2 reads YYNGEE. V was pared by 3 bases and J by 7 bases, with 11 bases between.

The sample holds a few counts of this clonotype. The CDR3 is CASSVQGQGYTF. In DNA, the CDR3 is TGTGCCAGCAGCGTACAGGGCCAAGGCTACACCTTC. V gene TRBV12-3 or TRBV12-4 combines with J gene TRBJ1-2; TRBD1 is a possible D gene (6 bases). The CDR3 sequence is 12 residues long. Trimming removed 6 bases from V and 8 bases from J, with 13 bases in between.

This clonotype was picked up a small number of times. V gene TRBV5-1 combines with J gene TRBJ2-1, with TRBD2 matching 9 bases. The ends lost 2 bases at V and 4 bases at J; junction bases unmatched: 13. The CDR3 runs 18 residues. In germline, CDR1 is SGHRS, CDR2 YFSETQ. The CDR3 coding sequence is TGCGCCAGCAGCTTAGGACTAGCGAACCGACGGCTGTACAATGAGCAGTTCTTC. Translation gives CASSLGLANRRLYNEQFF.

This clonotype was detected only a few times. This rearrangement joins TRBV12-3 or TRBV12-4 to TRBJ2-2; D is unresolved. The V and J ends lost 7 bases and 4 bases respectively, with 10 bases between them. The length of the CDR3 is 13 residues. The CDR3 sequence is CASTLGSTGELFF. For the CDR3, the DNA is TGTGCCAGCACCCTTGGGTCCACCGGGGAGCTGTTTTTT.

This clonotype came up a few times. The V and J genes are TRBV2 and TRBJ1-5, with D possibly being TRBD1 (5 bases). The germline V and J ends were trimmed by 4 bases and 6 bases, with 16 bases remaining between them. The CDR3 loop spans 15 amino acids. Germline V gene data show CDR1 as SNHLY and CDR2 as FYNNEI. CDR3 sequence (DNA): TGTGCCAGCAGTGGAGGTCAGGGACGGAGTCAGCCCCAGCATTTT. Translated: CASSGGQGRSQPQHF.

Only a few counts were recorded for this clonotype. The chain recombines TRBV5-5 with TRBJ1-5; D gene uncertain. CDR3 length: 14 residues. Germline V gives CDR1 SGHKS, CDR2 YYEKEE (reference sequence). V was pared by 0 bases and J by 3 bases, with 7 bases between. CDR3 loop: CASSLVQNNQPQHF. The CDR3 DNA is TGTGCCAGCAGCTTGGTGCAGAACAATCAGCCCCAGCATTTT.

This clonotype came up once. The chain recombines TRBV5-1 with TRBJ2-1; 9 bases are a match to TRBD2. V lost 5 bases and J lost 2; bases outside the gene matches: 5. CDR1 SGHRS and CDR2 YFSETQ come from the germline V gene. The CDR3 is 15 residues long. CDR3: CASRTGTSTYNEQFF. CDR3 nucleotide sequence: TGCGCCAGCAGGACCGGGACTAGCACCTACAATGAGCAGTTCTTC.